This T cell receptor beta chain was identified during a study of PD-L1 blockade in urothelial cancer. The overall study: After treatment start, blood was analyzed at 3 weeks (second dose) and at 6 weeks.

Notes on the study in general: For durable-benefit patients, tumor-associated blood clones expanded more at 3 weeks.

Regarding this clone: Its specificity is not known.

Time point given: peripheral blood 6 weeks after treatment start. The number of samples from each patient was between 1 and 8, taken pretreatment and on-treatment. The CDR3 has 16 residues. With V trimmed by 6 bases and J by 4 bases, 7 bases remained unmatched. The germline V gene encodes CDR1 SNHLY and CDR2 FYNNEI. Clones were sequenced by immunoSEQ multiplex PCR, and TCRdb holds only the in-frame ones, with some missing. The sample records approximately 91,000 clones, 83% being singletons. The chain employs TRBV2 and TRBJ2-3; 13 bases align to TRBD2. The sequence was collected from a man aged 70 or older with urothelial cancer. The sample here was PBMCs, taken around atezolizumab (anti-PD-L1) treatment. The CDR3 DNA sequence: TGTGCCAGCAGGAGACTAGCGGGAGGCTCCCCAGATACGCAGTATTTT. It codes for CASRRLAGGSPDTQYF.